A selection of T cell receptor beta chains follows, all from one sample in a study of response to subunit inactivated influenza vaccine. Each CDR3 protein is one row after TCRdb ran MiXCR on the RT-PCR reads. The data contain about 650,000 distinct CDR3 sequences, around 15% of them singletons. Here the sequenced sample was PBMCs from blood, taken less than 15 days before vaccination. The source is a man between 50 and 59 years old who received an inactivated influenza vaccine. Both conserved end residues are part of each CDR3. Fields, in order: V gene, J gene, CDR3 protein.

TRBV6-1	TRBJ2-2	CASSTRRDRGDTGELFF
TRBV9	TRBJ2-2	CASSVDPDRGRELFF
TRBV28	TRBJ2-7	CASSPTGTFIYEQYF
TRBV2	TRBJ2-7	CASTRPSGAYEQYF
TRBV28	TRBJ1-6	CASSLLMDRRNSPLHF
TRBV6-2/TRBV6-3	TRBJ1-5	CASSHRPWGSNQPQHF
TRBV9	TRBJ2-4	CASSVSDRSSIQYF
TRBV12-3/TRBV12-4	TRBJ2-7	CASNRQGNSYEQYF
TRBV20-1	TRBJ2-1	CSARYLRDSSYNEQFF
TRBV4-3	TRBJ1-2	CASSQVTRGGYGYTF
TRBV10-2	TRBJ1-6	CASSEHRAVLHSYNSPLHF
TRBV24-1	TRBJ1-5	CATSDTPGVQPQHF
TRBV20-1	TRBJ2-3	CCARDLARRGPNTQYF
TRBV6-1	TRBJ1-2	CASSQTPTEVYGYTF
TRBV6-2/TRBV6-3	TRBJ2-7	CASSYDRGLALHSYEQYF
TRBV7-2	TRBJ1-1	CASSMGQGARKEAFF
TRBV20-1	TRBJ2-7	CCARPLPRGSSKYEQYF
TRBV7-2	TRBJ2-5	CASSSLSSPRETQYF
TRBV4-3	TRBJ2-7	CASSQDARRKTYEQYF
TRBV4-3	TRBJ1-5	CASSQDGPLGTGIQPQHF
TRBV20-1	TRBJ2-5	CSARDPARQETQYF
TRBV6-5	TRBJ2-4	CASSYGGAAKNIQYF
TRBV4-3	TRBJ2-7	CASSEWTSGVQRYF
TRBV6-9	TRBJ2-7	CASSGQGKGSYEQYF
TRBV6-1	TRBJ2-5	CASSEWGIQYF
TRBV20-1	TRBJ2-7	CSATSKGSGTYEQYF
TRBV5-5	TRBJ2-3	CASSLQESTDTQYF
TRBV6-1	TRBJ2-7	CASSQREGAYEQYF
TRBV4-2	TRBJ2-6	CASSQEPALVSGANVLTF
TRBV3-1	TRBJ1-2	CASSQDGAGHYGYTF
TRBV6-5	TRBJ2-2	CASSYGAGVNTGELFF
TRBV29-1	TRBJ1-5	CSVVRDPGGPQHF
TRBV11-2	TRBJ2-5	CASSVRTSGASYQETQYF
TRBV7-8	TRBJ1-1	CASSLIWGNTEAFF
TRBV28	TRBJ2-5	CAMGPGLGETQYF
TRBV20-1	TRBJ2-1	CSASPAAWRNEQFF
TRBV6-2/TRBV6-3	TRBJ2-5	CASSQGLLGAQYF
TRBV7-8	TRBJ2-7	CASSAGLAGGHEQYF
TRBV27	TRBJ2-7	CASSISGSSYEQYF
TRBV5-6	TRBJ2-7	CASSPVGGDEQYF
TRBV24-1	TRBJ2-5	CATRGPKETQYF
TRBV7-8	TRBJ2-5	CASSLWAVGGNQETQYF
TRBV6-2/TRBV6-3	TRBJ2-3	CASSYTLASDTQYF
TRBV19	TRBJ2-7	CASSIKEGGHSYEQYF
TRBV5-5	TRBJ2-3	CASSMKALCTDTQYF
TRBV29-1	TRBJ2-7	CSVIPVRDMGRSWATYEQYF
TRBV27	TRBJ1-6	CASSGGQPQTYNSPLHF
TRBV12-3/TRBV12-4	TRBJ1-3	CASSLRGVSGNTIYF
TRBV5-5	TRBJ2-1	CASSTSFGTGFAEQFF
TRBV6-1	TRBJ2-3	CASSERAGFTDTQYF
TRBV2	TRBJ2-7	CASRAPSSYEQYF
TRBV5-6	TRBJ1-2	CASSSWAHYGYTF
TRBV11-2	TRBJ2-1	CASSFSRASSYNEQFF
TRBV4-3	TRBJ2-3	CASSQDWVGWDTQYF
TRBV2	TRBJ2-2	CASSASNTGELFF
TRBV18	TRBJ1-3	CASSPVDRNTIYF
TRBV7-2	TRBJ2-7	CASSWIAGGPTYEQYF
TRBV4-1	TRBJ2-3	CASSPGQGASYTQYF
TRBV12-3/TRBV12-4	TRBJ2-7	CASTMAGGNEQYF
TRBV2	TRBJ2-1	CASRGQGWNNEQFF